This TCR beta chain was identified in a study of T cell clonality in common variable immunodeficiency. Overall study results and limits: CVID patient heterogeneity limited repertoire-clinical complication correlations. Reportedly, TCR beta sequences from common variable immunodeficiency showed fewer deletions and N-nucleotide insertions. TCRbeta clonality was increased in CVID versus healthy controls.

CVID and control samples used equivalent genomic DNA input. Libraries were prepared by immunoSEQ multiplex PCR; TCRdb keeps only in-frame clonotypes and omits some of them. This sample comprises some 40,000 clones, none seen once only. The CDR3 runs 13 residues. V lost 0 bases and J lost 3, with 6 bases in between. CDR1 and CDR2 from the germline V gene are GTSNPN and SVGIG (reference sequence). This clone was seen at least ten times. Its antigen is unidentified. The read terminates 3 residues before the CDR3 end, so the remaining end is supplied by the germline J gene. Sequencing input: peripheral blood mononuclear cells. The receptor was derived from a person aged 18 to 70 in good health. The chain has TRBV30 and TRBJ2-1; unclear D gene. CDR3 sequence reads: CAWSVNSYNEQFF. CDR3 DNA (partial): TGTGCCTGGAGTGTAAACAGCTACAATGAG.